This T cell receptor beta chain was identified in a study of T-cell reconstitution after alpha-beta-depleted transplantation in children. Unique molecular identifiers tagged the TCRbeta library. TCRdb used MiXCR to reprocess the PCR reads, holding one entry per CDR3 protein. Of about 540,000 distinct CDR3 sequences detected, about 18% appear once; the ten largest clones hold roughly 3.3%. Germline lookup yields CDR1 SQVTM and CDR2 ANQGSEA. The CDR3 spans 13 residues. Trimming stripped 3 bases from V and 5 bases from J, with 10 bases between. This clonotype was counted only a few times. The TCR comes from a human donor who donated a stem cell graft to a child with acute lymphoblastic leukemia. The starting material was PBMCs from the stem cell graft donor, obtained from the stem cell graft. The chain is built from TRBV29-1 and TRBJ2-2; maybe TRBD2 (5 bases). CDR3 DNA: TGCAGCGTTGACCCGGGCGGGACCGGGGAGCTGTTTTTT. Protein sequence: CSVDPGGTGELFF.